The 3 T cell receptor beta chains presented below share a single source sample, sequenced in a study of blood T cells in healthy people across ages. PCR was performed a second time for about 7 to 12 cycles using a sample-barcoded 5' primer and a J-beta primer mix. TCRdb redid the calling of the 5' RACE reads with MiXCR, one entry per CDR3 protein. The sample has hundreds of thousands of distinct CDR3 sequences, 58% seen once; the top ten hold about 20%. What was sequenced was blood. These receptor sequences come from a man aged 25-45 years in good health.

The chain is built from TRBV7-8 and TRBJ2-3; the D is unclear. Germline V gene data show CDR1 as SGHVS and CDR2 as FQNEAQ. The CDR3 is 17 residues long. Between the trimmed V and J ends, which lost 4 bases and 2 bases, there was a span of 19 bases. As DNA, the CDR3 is TGTGCCAGCAGCTGGATTAGTCTACCTACCCTCACAGATACGCAGTATTTT. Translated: CASSWISLPTLTDTQYF.

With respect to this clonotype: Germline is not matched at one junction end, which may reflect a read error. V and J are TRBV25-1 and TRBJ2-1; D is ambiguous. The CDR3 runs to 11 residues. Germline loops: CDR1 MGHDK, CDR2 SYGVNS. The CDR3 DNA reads TGTGTCAGCAGCGTCTCCAATGAGCAGTTCTTC. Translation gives CVSSVSNEQFF.

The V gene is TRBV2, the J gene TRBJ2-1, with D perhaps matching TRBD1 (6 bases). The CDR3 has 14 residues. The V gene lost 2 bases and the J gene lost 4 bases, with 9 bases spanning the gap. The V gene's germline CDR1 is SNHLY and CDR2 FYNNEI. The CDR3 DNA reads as TGTGCCAGCAGTGAAAAGGACAGTTACAATGAGCAGTTCTTC. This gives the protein CASSEKDSYNEQFF.